The entry that follows covers one TCR beta chain sequence. Its target is unknown. The data are from a study of shared clonotypes between healthy human individuals. Looking at the study overall: Aged 18 to 49, the donors were two women and three men.

Template for every sorted-subset replicate PCR totaled about 200 ng DNA, approximately 30,000 T cell genomes. The repertoire was sequenced with immunoSEQ multiplex PCR; TCRdb's copy has only in-frame clones and lacks some. The data contain about a million clones, 60% to 85% of them singletons. HIV-negative, healthy adults without recent acute infections or vaccinations were the donors. Whole-study findings and limits: Clonotypes shared by all four donors outscored non-shared clonotypes in generation probability.

The V gene's germline CDR1 is MNHEY and CDR2 SMNVEV (reference sequence). The V segment lost 5 bases and the J segment 6 bases; nucleotides outside the gene matches: 15. The CDR3 contains 18 residues. This chain links TRBV27 with TRBJ2-7; 14 bases are shared with TRBD2. The receptor was isolated from a man aged 18 to 29 in good health. Some clones in this sample may be carry-over from other donors' samples. Sequenced: memory CD4+ T cells from PBMCs. Subset meaning: CD45RA-negative fraction. CDR3 sequence (DNA): TGTGCCAGCAGTCCCGAAGCCGGGACTAGCGGGAGACTCGGCGAGCAGTACTTC. Translation: CASSPEAGTSGRLGEQYF.